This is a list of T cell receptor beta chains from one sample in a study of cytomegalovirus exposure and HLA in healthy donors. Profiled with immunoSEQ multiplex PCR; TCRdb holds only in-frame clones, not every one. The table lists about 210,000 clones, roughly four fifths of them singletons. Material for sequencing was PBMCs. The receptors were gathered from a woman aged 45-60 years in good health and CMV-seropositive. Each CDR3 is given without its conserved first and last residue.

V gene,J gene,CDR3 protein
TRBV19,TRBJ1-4,ASYGTALDYNEKLF
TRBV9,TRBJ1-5,ASSNSRTGGDQPQH
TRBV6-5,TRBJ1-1,ATGGRGTEAF
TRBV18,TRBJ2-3,ASSPGPPGGSGGEDTQY
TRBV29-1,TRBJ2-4,SVETVLLAKNIQY
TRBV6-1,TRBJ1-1,ASGDRDTEAF
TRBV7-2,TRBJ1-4,ASRSPAGEKLF
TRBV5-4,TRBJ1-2,ASSPRVNYGYT
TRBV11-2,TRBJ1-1,ASSLAAGGSTEAF
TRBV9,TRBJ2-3,ASSPGTSGLSGPQY
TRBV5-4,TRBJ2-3,ASSLSRDRVTDTQY
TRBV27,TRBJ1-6,ASSVQGNSPLH
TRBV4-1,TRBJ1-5,ASSQEDRSNQPQH
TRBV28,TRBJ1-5,ASSLRGTVMNQPQH
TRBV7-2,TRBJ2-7,ASSKQNSYEQY
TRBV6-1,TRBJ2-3,ASRDGLADNTQY
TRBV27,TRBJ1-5,ASSLSKLLGQPQH
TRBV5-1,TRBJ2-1,ASSSNLAASYNEQF